This T cell receptor (beta chain) derives from a study of technical replicates of blood from several donors. Trimming took 6 bases from V and 7 from J; bases not matched to a gene: 8. The germline CDR1 and CDR2 sequences are LNHDA and SQIVND (reference sequence). The CDR3 has 13 residues. Only in-frame clones appear in the TCRdb table, and some are missing; sequencing was by immunoSEQ multiplex PCR. The sample shows some 62,000 clones, around 87% of them seen only once. Sequenced sample: PBMCs. The chain is built from TRBV19 and TRBJ1-2; 7 positions agree with TRBD1. The TCR comes from a human donor in good health. Some clones in this sample may be carry-over from other donors' samples. The CDR3 bases are TGTGCCAGTAGGCCGGGACAGCTGGGTGGCTACACCTTC. Its protein is CASRPGQLGGYTF.